This TCR beta chain appears in the sequencing data of a study of T cells in Graves' hyperthyroidism and ophthalmopathy. Researchers amplified the TCR beta CDR3 regions from RNA transcripts. The study used the HTBI primer set for a first-round RT-PCR of the TCR CDR3. TCRdb analysed the multiplex PCR reads with MiXCR anew, one entry per CDR3 protein. In the table there are a few hundred thousand distinct CDR3 sequences, about 15% of which are singletons. V dropped 3 bases and J dropped 1 base, with 6 bases sitting between them. The CDR3 spans 14 residues. Germline values: CDR1 MGHDK, CDR2 SYGVNS. The V gene is TRBV25-1, the J gene TRBJ2-2; the D is unclear. The sequenced sample consisted of blood. This TCR came from a young woman with Graves' hyperthyroidism. This chain's CDR3 is CASSDTGNTGELFF. Written as DNA, the CDR3 is TGTGCCAGCAGTGACACGGGGAACACCGGGGAGCTGTTTTTT.